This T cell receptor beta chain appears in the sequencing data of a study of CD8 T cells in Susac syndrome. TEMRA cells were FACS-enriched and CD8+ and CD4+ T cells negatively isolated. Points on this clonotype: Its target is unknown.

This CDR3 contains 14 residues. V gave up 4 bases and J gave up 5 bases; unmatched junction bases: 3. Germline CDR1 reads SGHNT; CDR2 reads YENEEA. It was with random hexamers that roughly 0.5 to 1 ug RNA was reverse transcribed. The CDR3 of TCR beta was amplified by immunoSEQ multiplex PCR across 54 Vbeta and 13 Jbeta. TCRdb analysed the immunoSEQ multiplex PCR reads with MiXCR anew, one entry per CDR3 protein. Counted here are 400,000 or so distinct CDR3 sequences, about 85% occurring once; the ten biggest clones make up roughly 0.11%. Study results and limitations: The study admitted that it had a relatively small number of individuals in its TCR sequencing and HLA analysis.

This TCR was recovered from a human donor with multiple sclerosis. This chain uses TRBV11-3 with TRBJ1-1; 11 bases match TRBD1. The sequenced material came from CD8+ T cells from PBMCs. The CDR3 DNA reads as TGTGCCAGCAGCTCAGGACAGGGGGCGACTGAAGCTTTCTTT. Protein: CASSSGQGATEAFF. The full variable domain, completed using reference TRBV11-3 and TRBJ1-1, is EAGVVQSPRYKIIEKKQPVAFWCNPISGHNTLYWYLQNLGQGPELLIRYENEEAVDDSQLPKDRFSAERLKGVDSTLKIQPAELGDSAVYLCASSSGQGATEAFFGQGTRLTVV.